A selection of T cell receptor beta chains follows, all from one sample in a study of blood T cell repertoires in COVID-19. Produced via immunoSEQ multiplex PCR; TCRdb's table is partial and in-frame only. The top ten hold 17% of the sample, which has 15,000 or so clones, more than 75% seen once. Sequencing used peripheral blood. The receptors derive from a human donor in a cohort sampled during active COVID-19. CDR3s include the opening cysteine and the closing phenylalanine or tryptophan. Each record gives: CDR3 DNA, CDR3 protein, D gene, J gene, clone size, V gene. A D gene is named only where the DNA matches it firmly. Expanded clones get a size class; other rows say once, few or many, or leave the size out.

TGCGCCAGCAGCCAAGGAGTCAGGGATTCGCGGGGCTACACCTTC,CASSQGVRDSRGYTF,-,TRBJ1-2,-,TRBV4-1
TGTGCCAGCAGTCCCTACCCCCTGGGGGAGCTGTTTTTT,CASSPYPLGELFF,-,TRBJ2-2,-,TRBV6-2/TRBV6-3
TGTGCCAGCAGCTTGTACGGGGTGGACTACAATGAGCAGTTCTTC,CASSLYGVDYNEQFF,-,TRBJ2-1,-,TRBV5-5
TGCGCCAGCAGCCAGGGGACAGGGATAGGTGAAAAACTGTTTTTT,CASSQGTGIGEKLFF,TRBD1,TRBJ1-4,-,TRBV4-3
TGCGCCAGCAGCCAAGAGCCCGGACTAGCGGGGGCGACAACCTACGAGCAGTACTTC,CASSQEPGLAGATTYEQYF,TRBD2,TRBJ2-7,-,TRBV4-1
TGCGCCAGCAGCCCGCGGACAGGGTGGGAGCTGTTTTTT,CASSPRTGWELFF,TRBD1,TRBJ2-2,-,TRBV4-1
TGCGCCAGCAGCCTTTCGACAGGGGACCGCGAGCAGTACTTC,CASSLSTGDREQYF,TRBD1,TRBJ2-7,-,TRBV5-1
TGTGCCAGCCTCGGTGGCGGTAACACTGAAGCTTTCTTT,CASLGGGNTEAFF,-,TRBJ1-1,-,TRBV7-9
TGTGCCAGCAGCCGTACAGGGAACACTGAAGCTTTCTTT,CASSRTGNTEAFF,-,TRBJ1-1,-,TRBV7-2
TGTGCCAGCAGTTCCGCAGGGAATCAGCCCCAGCATTTT,CASSSAGNQPQHF,-,TRBJ1-5,-,TRBV27
TGTGCCAGCAGCGTAGGCAGGGCAATGGACTATGGCTACACCTTC,CASSVGRAMDYGYTF,-,TRBJ1-2,-,TRBV9
TGCGCCAGCAGTGATCGGGGACATTTCCAAGAGACCCAGTACTTC,CASSDRGHFQETQYF,-,TRBJ2-5,-,TRBV10-1
TGCGCCAGCAGCCCCATATTACCTGGGCAGCCGAACACTGAAGCTTTCTTT,CASSPILPGQPNTEAFF,-,TRBJ1-1,-,TRBV5-1
TGTGCCAGCAGCATCACCCCCTCTATGAACACTGAAGCTTTCTTT,CASSITPSMNTEAFF,-,TRBJ1-1,-,TRBV7-2
TGCGCCAGCAGCCAAGTCAATTTAGTAGTTACAGATACGCAGTATTTT,CASSQVNLVVTDTQYF,-,TRBJ2-3,-,TRBV4-1
TGTGCCAGCAGCAAACGGGGAGATACGCAGTATTTT,CASSKRGDTQYF,-,TRBJ2-3,-,TRBV9
TGTGCCAGCAGCTCAGCTACCGAGGGAGAGACCCAGTACTTC,CASSSATEGETQYF,-,TRBJ2-5,-,TRBV13
TGTGCCAGCCCCCGGGGGGGTCCAATGAACACTGAAGCTTTCTTT,CASPRGGPMNTEAFF,-,TRBJ1-1,-,TRBV6-7
TGTGCCAGCAGACAGGGTTTCACACCCCTCCACTTT,CASRQGFTPLHF,-,TRBJ1-6,few,TRBV6-5
TGTGCCAGCAGTTATTTTCTTGGGCTAGCGGGGGGGGCGAATAATGAGCAGTTCTTC,CASSYFLGLAGGANNEQFF,TRBD2,TRBJ2-1,-,TRBV6-2/TRBV6-3
TGTGCCAGCAGCTTTCGGGGGGGCGCCGAGACCCAGTACTTC,CASSFRGGAETQYF,TRBD2,TRBJ2-5,-,TRBV7-9
TGTGCCAGCAGAAGGGGACAGGGGGTTTCTGGGGCCAACGTCCTGACTTTC,CASRRGQGVSGANVLTF,TRBD1,TRBJ2-6,-,TRBV3-1/TRBV3-2
TGTGCCACCAGCAGAGGAGGGGGGGGCACTGAAGCTTTCTTT,CATSRGGGGTEAFF,-,TRBJ1-1,-,TRBV15
TGTGCCAGCATTGGCCCCACTAACCTCGGATATACGCAGTATTTT,CASIGPTNLGYTQYF,-,TRBJ2-3,large,TRBV27
TGTGCCAGCAGTGTAAGCGGGGGAATCTACAATGAGCAGTTCTTC,CASSVSGGIYNEQFF,TRBD2,TRBJ2-1,once,TRBV2
TGCGCCAGCAGCTCCAGACTAGCGGGGGGGCCGTACAATGAGCAGTTCTTC,CASSSRLAGGPYNEQFF,TRBD2,TRBJ2-1,few,TRBV5-1
TGTGCCAGTAGTCCCCAAGGGGGTCCCTATAATTCACCCCTCCACTTT,CASSPQGGPYNSPLHF,-,TRBJ1-6,-,TRBV19
TGTGCCAGCAGCCCCCGGGGGGCGAGCTCCTACAATGAGCAGTTCTTC,CASSPRGASSYNEQFF,-,TRBJ2-1,-,TRBV9
TGTGCCAGCAGTGAAGACAGTTCCTATCAGCCCCAGCATTTT,CASSEDSSYQPQHF,-,TRBJ1-5,few,TRBV2
TGTGCCAGCAGTTACCTAGGACTAGCGGGGGCCTACGGGGAGACCCAGTACTTC,CASSYLGLAGAYGETQYF,TRBD2,TRBJ2-5,-,TRBV6-2/TRBV6-3
TGTGCCAGCAGCTTAGACTCCAGGAACACTGAAGCTTTCTTT,CASSLDSRNTEAFF,-,TRBJ1-1,-,TRBV7-3
TGTGCCTGGAGTGTACGGACTAGCGGCGAGCAGTACTTC,CAWSVRTSGEQYF,TRBD2,TRBJ2-7,-,TRBV30
TGTGCCAGCAGCTTGGACAGTTCCTTTAACTATGGCTACACCTTC,CASSLDSSFNYGYTF,-,TRBJ1-2,once,TRBV6-4
TGTGCCAGCAGCTTCTCGGGACAGGGGCCTGGAAACACCATATATTTT,CASSFSGQGPGNTIYF,TRBD1,TRBJ1-3,-,TRBV11-2
TGTGCCAGCAGCGACAGGGGAGGACAGCCCCAGCATTTT,CASSDRGGQPQHF,TRBD1,TRBJ1-5,-,TRBV6-5
TGTGCCAGCAGTTTCAGCCAAGAGACCCAGTACTTC,CASSFSQETQYF,-,TRBJ2-5,-,TRBV12-3/TRBV12-4
TGTGCCAGCAGGAAGGCAGGGTTTGGACAGCCCCAGCATTTT,CASRKAGFGQPQHF,-,TRBJ1-5,-,TRBV6-5
TGTGCCAGCAGCTTGGGGGGTAGCGCGGCAGATACGCAGTATTTT,CASSLGGSAADTQYF,-,TRBJ2-3,-,TRBV5-4
TGTGCCAGCTCACCACCTTCAGCCGGGGAGCTGTTTTTT,CASSPPSAGELFF,-,TRBJ2-2,-,TRBV18
TGTGCCAGCAGTTGGACAGGGGCTAATGAAAAACTGTTTTTT,CASSWTGANEKLFF,TRBD1,TRBJ1-4,-,TRBV6-5
TGTGCCAGCAGGAGGCTTAGCGGGGCTGGGGCAGATACGCAGTATTTT,CASRRLSGAGADTQYF,TRBD2,TRBJ2-3,-,TRBV27
TGTGCCAGCAGCTCGAACAGGGCTTCACCCCTCCACTTT,CASSSNRASPLHF,-,TRBJ1-6,-,TRBV5-5
TGCGCCAGCAGCTTGAACAGGGGGAGGACTGAAGCTTTCTTT,CASSLNRGRTEAFF,TRBD1,TRBJ1-1,once,TRBV5-1